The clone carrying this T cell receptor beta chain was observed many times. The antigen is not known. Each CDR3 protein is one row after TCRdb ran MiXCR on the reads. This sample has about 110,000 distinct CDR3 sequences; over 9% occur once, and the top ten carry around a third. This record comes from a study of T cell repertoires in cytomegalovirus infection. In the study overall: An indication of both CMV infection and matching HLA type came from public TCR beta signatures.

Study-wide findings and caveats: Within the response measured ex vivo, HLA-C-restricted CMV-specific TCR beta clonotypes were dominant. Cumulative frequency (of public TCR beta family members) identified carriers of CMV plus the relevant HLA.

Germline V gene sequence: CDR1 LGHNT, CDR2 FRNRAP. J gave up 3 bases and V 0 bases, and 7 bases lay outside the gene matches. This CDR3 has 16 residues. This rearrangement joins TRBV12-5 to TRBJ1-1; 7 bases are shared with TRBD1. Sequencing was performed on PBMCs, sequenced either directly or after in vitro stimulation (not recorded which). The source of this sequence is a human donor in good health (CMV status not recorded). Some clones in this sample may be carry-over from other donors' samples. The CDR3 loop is CASGLVLGTDHTEAFF. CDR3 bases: TGTGCTAGTGGTTTGGTATTGGGGACAGACCACACTGAAGCTTTCTTT.